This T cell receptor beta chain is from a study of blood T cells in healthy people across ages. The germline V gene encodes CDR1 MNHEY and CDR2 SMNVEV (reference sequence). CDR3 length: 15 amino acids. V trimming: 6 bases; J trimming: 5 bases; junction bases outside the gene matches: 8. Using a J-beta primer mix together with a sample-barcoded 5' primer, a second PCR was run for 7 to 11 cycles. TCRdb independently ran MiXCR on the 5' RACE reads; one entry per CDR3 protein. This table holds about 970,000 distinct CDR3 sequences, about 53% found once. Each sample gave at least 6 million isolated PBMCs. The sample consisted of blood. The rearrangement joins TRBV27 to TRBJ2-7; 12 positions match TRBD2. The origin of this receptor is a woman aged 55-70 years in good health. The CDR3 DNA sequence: TGTGCCAGCAGGGGACTAGCGGGCGGAGCCGACGAGCAGTACTTC. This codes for CASRGLAGGADEQYF.